The T cell receptor beta chain described here comes from a study of cytomegalovirus exposure and HLA in healthy donors. The V and J ends lost 6 bases and 9 bases, in that order; junction bases with no gene match: 12. Per the germline V gene, CDR1 is MNHEY and CDR2 is SMNVEV (reference sequence). The CDR3 has 15 amino acids. The repertoire was sequenced with immunoSEQ multiplex PCR; TCRdb's copy has only in-frame clones and lacks some. Of roughly 130,000 clones listed, about four fifths were seen once; the top ten hold under 1.5%. Comments on this clone: The antigen remains undetermined.

Study results and limitations: Cytomegalovirus-associated TCR beta chains were listed, numbering some 180. High sensitivity and specificity were reportedly achieved when the classifier diagnosed cytomegalovirus status. Specific recognition of CMV antigens was confirmed in vitro for a few chains (all CMV-associated).

The gene calls are TRBV27 and TRBJ2-2; TRBD2 agrees at 8 bases. This TCR derives from a woman aged 25-40 years in good health and CMV-seronegative. Material: PBMCs. The CDR3 reads CASRPPGLEFRELFF. The CDR3 DNA is TGTGCCAGCAGGCCCCCGGGACTAGAGTTCCGGGAGCTGTTTTTT.